Following are 11 T cell receptor beta chains from one sample sequenced in a study of vaccination effects on CD4 cells after COVID-19. Their antigens remain unidentified. Profiled with immunoSEQ multiplex PCR; TCRdb holds only in-frame clones, not every one. The table records 25,000 to 35,000 clones, under 85% of them present only once. Sequencing was preceded by expansion of antigen-specific CD4+ T cells with viral peptide pools in the ViraFEST assay. It was after approximately 11 days of culture that CD4+ T cells were isolated. PCR showed that the person got SARS-CoV-2 infection at some point between March and December 2020. The input for sequencing was CD4+ T cells from PBMCs cultured with a peptide pool, taken before COVID-19 vaccination. Every receptor here comes from a human donor who had a prior SARS-CoV-2 infection.

The chain employs TRBV20-1 and TRBJ2-3, with TRBD2 identical over 9 bases. The V segment lost 3 bases and the J segment 5 bases; nucleotides outside the gene matches: 9. Per germline, CDR1 DFQATT and CDR2 SNEGSKA (reference sequence). CDR3 length: 15 amino acids. CDR3 residues: CSASSSLAGIDTQYF. The CDR3 nucleotides read TGCAGTGCTAGTAGTTCGCTAGCGGGGATAGATACGCAGTATTTT.

The CDR3 spells CAITGTGGKNTEAFF. As DNA, the CDR3 is TGTGCCATCACCGGGACAGGGGGGAAGAACACTGAAGCTTTCTTT. V gene TRBV10-3 combines with J gene TRBJ1-1, with 11 bases that match TRBD1. After removal of 7 bases from V and 1 base from J, the junction contained 5 bases not matched to a gene. The CDR3 contains 15 residues. CDR1 is ENHRY, CDR2 SYGVKD, per germline.

This clone was observed a handful of times. This rearrangement joins TRBV12-3 or TRBV12-4 to TRBJ1-4, with 9 bases lining up with TRBD1. This CDR3 contains 13 residues. The J segment lost 13 bases and the V segment lost 5 bases, leaving 8 bases of the junction unmatched. The CDR3 nucleotides are TGTGCCAGCAGTCAGATCTCGGGACAGGGACTGTTTTTT. Protein sequence: CASSQISGQGLFF.

This sequence joins TRBV11-2 and TRBJ1-2, with a weak D call TRBD1 (6 bases). The CDR3 runs to 14 residues. From germline, CDR1 is SGHAT and CDR2 FQNNGV. Between the trimmed V and J ends, which lost 4 bases and 8 bases, there was a span of 17 bases. The CDR3 protein is CASSSRPRGEGYTF. Written as DNA, the CDR3 is TGTGCCAGCAGCTCTCGGCCGAGGGGGGAGGGCTACACCTTC.

This clone has just a few counts. This rearrangement joins TRBV5-1 to TRBJ2-6; 7 nucleotides align to TRBD1. Germline V lookup: CDR1 SGHRS, CDR2 YFSETQ. The CDR3 length is 17 residues. Trimming cost V 0 bases and J 0 bases; bases outside gene matches: 3. Here the CDR3 reads CASSLASGGSGANVLTF. The CDR3 nucleotides read TGCGCCAGCAGCTTGGCGTCAGGGGGCTCTGGGGCCAACGTCCTGACTTTC.

V usage is TRBV5-4 and J usage is TRBJ1-3; D is unclear. V gave up 0 bases and J gave up 0 bases, with 13 bases separating them. The CDR3 is made up of 17 amino acids. Per germline, CDR1 SGHNT and CDR2 YYREEE (reference sequence). Here the CDR3 DNA reads TGTGCCAGCAGCTTGGGCGGGCCGATTAGCTCTGGAAACACCATATATTTT. This sequence encodes CASSLGGPISSGNTIYF.

The DNA of the CDR3 is TGTGCCTGGAGAGATGGTCCCGTTAACTATGGCTACACCTTC. Amino acid sequence: CAWRDGPVNYGYTF. The chain joins TRBV30 to TRBJ1-2; D unclear. Per the germline V gene, CDR1 is GTSNPN and CDR2 is SVGIG (reference sequence). V was cut by 3 bases and J by 1 base, with 12 bases left in between. The CDR3 runs to 14 residues.

The chain links TRBV30 to TRBJ2-7, with a tentative D call TRBD1 (6 bases). The CDR3 spans 16 residues. V lost 5 bases and J lost 0, with 20 bases in between. CDR1 is GTSNPN, CDR2 SVGIG, per germline (reference sequence). DNA of the CDR3: TGTGCCTGGGCCTACCATTTAACAGGGATCTCCTACGAGCAGTACTTC. This sequence encodes CAWAYHLTGISYEQYF.

CDR3 protein: CATKWRNEQYF. The CDR3 nucleotides read TGTGCCACGAAATGGCGAAACGAGCAGTACTTC. The J gene is TRBJ2-7, the V gene TRBV19; no clear D gene. Germline V gives CDR1 LNHDA, CDR2 SQIVND (reference sequence). V was shortened by 10 bases and J by 5 bases, with 12 bases between the two germline ends. This CDR3 spans 11 amino acids.

The chain is built from TRBV2 and TRBJ1-4, with a tentative D call TRBD1 (5 bases). Germline CDR1 reads SNHLY; CDR2 reads FYNNEI. The CDR3 length is 12 residues. V was clipped by 6 bases and J by 10 bases, with 12 bases between them. The CDR3 here is CASSVTVIKLFF. CDR3 DNA: TGTGCCAGCAGCGTGACAGTCATAAAACTGTTTTTT.

V usage is TRBV30 and J usage is TRBJ2-5; 7 bases line up with TRBD2. The CDR3 is 14 residues long. The V and J ends lost 1 base and 5 bases, in that order; junction bases with no gene match: 7. Germline V lookup: CDR1 GTSNPN, CDR2 SVGIG (reference sequence). This CDR3 reads CAWSGGRGGETQYF. The CDR3 DNA reads TGTGCCTGGAGTGGAGGGAGGGGCGGTGAGACCCAGTACTTC.